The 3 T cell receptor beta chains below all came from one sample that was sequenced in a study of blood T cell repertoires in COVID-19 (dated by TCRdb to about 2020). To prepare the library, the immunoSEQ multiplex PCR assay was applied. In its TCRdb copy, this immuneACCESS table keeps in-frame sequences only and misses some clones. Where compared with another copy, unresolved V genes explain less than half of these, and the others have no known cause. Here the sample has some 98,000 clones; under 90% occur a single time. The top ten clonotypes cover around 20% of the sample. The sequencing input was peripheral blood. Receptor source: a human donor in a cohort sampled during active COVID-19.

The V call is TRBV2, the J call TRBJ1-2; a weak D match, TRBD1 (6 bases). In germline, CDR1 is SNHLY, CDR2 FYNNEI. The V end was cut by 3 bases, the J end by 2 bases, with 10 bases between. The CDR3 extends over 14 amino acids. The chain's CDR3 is CASSDAGQNYGYTF. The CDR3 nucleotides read TGTGCCAGCAGTGATGCAGGACAGAACTATGGCTACACCTTC.

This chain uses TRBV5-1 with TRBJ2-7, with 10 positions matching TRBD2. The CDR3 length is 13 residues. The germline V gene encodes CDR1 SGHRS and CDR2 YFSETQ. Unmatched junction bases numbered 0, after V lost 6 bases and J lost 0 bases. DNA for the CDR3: TGCGCCAGCACTAGCGGGAGCTCCTACGAGCAGTACTTC. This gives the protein CASTSGSSYEQYF.

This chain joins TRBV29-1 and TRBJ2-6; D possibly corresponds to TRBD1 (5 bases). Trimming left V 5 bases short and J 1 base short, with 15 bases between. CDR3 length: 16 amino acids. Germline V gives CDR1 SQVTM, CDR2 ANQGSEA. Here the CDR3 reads CSVTGPLKSGANVLTF. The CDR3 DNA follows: TGCAGCGTTACAGGCCCCTTAAAATCTGGGGCCAACGTCCTGACTTTC.